The rows below give T cell receptor beta chains drawn from one sample of a study of beta chain features in type 1 diabetes. Some clones are missing from TCRdb's copy, which holds only in-frame ones; the method was immunoSEQ multiplex PCR. The sample yields about 39,000 clones, roughly 49% seen once. The specimen sequenced was central memory CD4+ T cells from blood. The receptors shown here come from a woman younger than 35 in good health. Each CDR3 is given with its conserved first and last residue. The D gene is left open where the match is weak. Not all rows give a size; the values are once, few, many and, for expanded clones, a class.

TRBJ1-5	TRBV6-1	NA	NA	CASRSVDIQPQHF	TGTGCCAGCAGGTCCGTCGACATTCAGCCCCAGCATTTT
TRBJ1-1	TRBV5-1	TRBD1	NA	CASSPDRGNTEAFF	TGCGCCAGCAGCCCGGACAGGGGGAACACTGAAGCTTTCTTT
TRBJ2-3	TRBV19	NA	NA	CASSMARQSTDTQYF	TGTGCCAGTAGTATGGCGCGGCAGAGCACAGATACGCAGTATTTT
TRBJ1-1	TRBV19	NA	NA	CASSVLLGQTEAFF	TGTGCCAGTAGTGTCCTCCTCGGACAAACTGAAGCTTTCTTT
TRBJ2-7	TRBV7-9	TRBD1	NA	CASSQGQTYEQYF	TGTGCCAGCAGCCAGGGACAGACCTACGAGCAGTACTTC
TRBJ1-6	TRBV7-2	TRBD1	NA	CASSPLRQGRSPLHF	TGTGCCAGCAGCCCTCTACGACAGGGCCGGTCACCCCTCCACTTT
TRBJ2-7	TRBV7-9	TRBD2	NA	CASSLGGGSNNEQYF	TGTGCCAGCAGCCTTGGGGGGGGGTCTAACAACGAGCAGTACTTC
TRBJ2-1	TRBV11-2	TRBD2	NA	CASIPDGLASHNEQFF	TGTGCCAGCATCCCTGATGGACTAGCGTCCCACAATGAGCAGTTCTTC
TRBJ1-4	TRBV7-9	TRBD1	NA	CASSKGQAGATNEKLFF	TGTGCCAGCAGCAAGGGACAGGCCGGGGCAACTAATGAAAAACTGTTTTTT
TRBJ2-6	TRBV7-2	NA	NA	CASSLVHKLVGGNVLTF	TGTGCCAGCAGCTTAGTCCACAAGCTAGTCGGTGGCAACGTCCTGACTTTC
TRBJ2-2	TRBV2	TRBD1	NA	CASSRDRGYTGELFF	TGTGCCAGCAGCCGGGACAGGGGCTACACCGGGGAGCTGTTTTTT
TRBJ2-5	TRBV4-2	NA	few	CASSQDRSGWKTQYF	TGTGCCAGCAGCCAAGATAGGTCAGGGTGGAAGACCCAGTACTTC
TRBJ1-2	TRBV19	NA	NA	CASTRSGGTGYTF	TGTGCCAGTACCAGAAGCGGGGGGACTGGCTACACCTTC
TRBJ1-2	TRBV2	NA	NA	CASSTGNNYGYTF	TGTGCCAGCAGTACAGGGAACAACTATGGCTACACCTTC
TRBJ2-5	TRBV7-9	TRBD2	few	CASSLSGDQETQYF	TGTGCCAGCAGCTTAAGCGGGGACCAAGAGACCCAGTACTTC
TRBJ2-4	TRBV25-1	NA	NA	CASSRTAQNIQYF	TGTGCCAGCAGTCGGACAGCCCAAAACATTCAGTACTTC
TRBJ2-5	TRBV6-6	NA	NA	CASSYRGQETQYF	TGTGCCAGCAGTTACAGGGGACAAGAGACCCAGTACTTC
TRBJ2-7	TRBV5-1	TRBD1	NA	CASSLGTGTGSEQYF	TGCGCCAGCAGCTTAGGGACAGGGACAGGGAGCGAGCAGTACTTC
TRBJ2-7	TRBV30	NA	NA	CAWSRAPRLVIIYEQYF	TGTGCCTGGAGCCGAGCACCGAGATTAGTGATAATCTACGAGCAGTACTTC
TRBJ1-2	TRBV29-1	NA	NA	CSVPGGGIASYTF	TGCAGCGTTCCCGGGGGAGGAATAGCGTCCTACACCTTC
TRBJ1-1	TRBV29-1	TRBD1	NA	CSVDRAGTEAFF	TGCAGCGTGGACAGGGCGGGCACTGAAGCTTTCTTT
TRBJ2-2	TRBV7-2	NA	NA	CASSLYGQGTGELFF	TGTGCCAGCAGCTTATACGGGCAGGGGACCGGGGAGCTGTTTTTT
TRBJ1-2	TRBV4-1	NA	NA	CASSLADSNFYGYTF	TGCGCCAGCAGCCTCGCGGACAGCAACTTCTATGGCTACACCTTC
TRBJ2-5	TRBV18	TRBD2	NA	CASSQPRGGVETQYF	TGTGCCAGCTCACAACCCCGGGGAGGGGTCGAGACCCAGTACTTC
TRBJ2-7	TRBV2	NA	NA	CASITGGGGLYCF	TGTGCCAGCATCACAGGAGGGGGCGGCCTCTACTGCTTC
TRBJ1-4	TRBV6-1	NA	NA	CASSDQFSNEKLFF	TGTGCCAGCAGTGATCAGTTCTCTAATGAAAAACTGTTTTTT
TRBJ2-5	TRBV5-6	TRBD2	NA	CASSEGLAGETQYF	TGTGCCAGCAGCGAGGGACTAGCGGGAGAGACCCAGTACTTC
TRBJ2-7	TRBV10-3	TRBD1	few	CAIAGQTGSYEQYF	TGTGCCATCGCAGGCCAGACAGGGTCCTACGAGCAGTACTTC
TRBJ1-1	TRBV4-1	NA	NA	CASSQVLLVRDTEAFF	TGCGCCAGCAGCCAAGTCCTTCTGGTCCGGGACACTGAAGCTTTCTTT
TRBJ2-3	TRBV5-4	NA	few	CASSPGPGGTNYISTDTQYF	TGTGCCAGCAGCCCTGGCCCCGGCGGGACCAACTACATTAGCACAGATACGCAGTATTTT
TRBJ2-3	TRBV9	TRBD2	NA	CASSVADLAGAEDTQYF	TGTGCCAGCAGCGTAGCCGATCTAGCGGGAGCAGAGGATACGCAGTATTTT
TRBJ1-2	TRBV19	NA	NA	CASRIGDTGPLNYGYTF	TGTGCCAGTAGGATCGGCGATACAGGCCCCCTTAACTATGGCTACACCTTC
TRBJ2-6	TRBV22-1	NA	NA	CPGSPMRKRTSRANVLTF	TGTCCTGGGAGCCCCATGCGAAAGCGAACAAGTCGGGCCAACGTCCTGACTTTC